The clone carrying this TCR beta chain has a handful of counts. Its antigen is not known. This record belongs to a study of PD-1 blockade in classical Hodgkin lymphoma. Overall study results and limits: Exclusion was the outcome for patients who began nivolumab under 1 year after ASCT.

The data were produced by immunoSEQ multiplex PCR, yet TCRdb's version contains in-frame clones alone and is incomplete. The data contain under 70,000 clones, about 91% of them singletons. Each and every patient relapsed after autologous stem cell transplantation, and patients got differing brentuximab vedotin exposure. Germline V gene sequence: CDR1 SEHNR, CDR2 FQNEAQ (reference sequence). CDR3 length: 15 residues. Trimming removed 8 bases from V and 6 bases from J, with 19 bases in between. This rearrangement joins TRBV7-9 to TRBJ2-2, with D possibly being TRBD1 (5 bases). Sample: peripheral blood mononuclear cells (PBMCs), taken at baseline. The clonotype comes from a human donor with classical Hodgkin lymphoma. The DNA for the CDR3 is TGTGCCAGCGAGGCGGCAGGGAAAAATCCCGGGGAGCTGTTTTTT. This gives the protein CASEAAGKNPGELFF.